Listed below are T cell receptor beta chains from one sample, sequenced in a study of blood T cell repertoires in COVID-19. Generated by immunoSEQ multiplex PCR, the TCRdb table keeps only in-frame clones and is missing some. This sample has about 190,000 clones; approximately 84% occur once, and the top ten carry more than 2.5%. Sample: PBMCs or T cells enriched from blood (not recorded which). Receptors originate from a woman aged 25 to 39 who had recovered from COVID-19. Each CDR3 is given with its conserved first and last residue. The order of the fields is clone size, V gene, J gene, D gene, CDR3 DNA, CDR3 protein. The D gene is left open where the match is weak. Rows may omit the clone size; those that give it use once, few, many or a size class.

size: -; V: TRBV6-5; J: TRBJ2-1; D: TRBD2; DNA: TGTGCCAGCAGGTACCGGACTAGCGGGGGCTACAATGAGCAGTTCTTC; CDR3: CASRYRTSGGYNEQFF
size: -; V: TRBV7-9; J: TRBJ1-1; D: -; DNA: TGTGCCAGCAGCAACTACAGGGAGAACGCTGAAGCTTTCTTT; CDR3: CASSNYRENAEAFF
size: -; V: TRBV24-1; J: TRBJ2-4; D: -; DNA: TGTGCCACCAGTGATGGGGGGAGTGGGGCCAAAAACATTCAGTACTTC; CDR3: CATSDGGSGAKNIQYF
size: -; V: TRBV7-2; J: TRBJ2-1; D: TRBD2; DNA: TGTGCCAGCAGCCCGGGTCGGACTAGCGGGGGGTACAATGAGCAGTTCTTC; CDR3: CASSPGRTSGGYNEQFF
size: -; V: TRBV6-2/TRBV6-3; J: TRBJ1-5; D: -; DNA: TGTGCCAGCAGTTACATGGGGGCCAGGGTTAATCAGCCCCAGCATTTT; CDR3: CASSYMGARVNQPQHF
size: -; V: TRBV18; J: TRBJ2-2; D: TRBD1; DNA: TGTGCCAGCTCACCACCTTTAGGGGGCCCCAGGACCGGGGAGCTGTTTTTT; CDR3: CASSPPLGGPRTGELFF
size: -; V: TRBV19; J: TRBJ2-3; D: -; DNA: TGTGCCAGTAGTATCTACGGGAGTGCAGATACGCAGTATTTT; CDR3: CASSIYGSADTQYF
size: -; V: TRBV27; J: TRBJ1-4; D: -; DNA: TGTGCCAGCAGTTTATCGCGGCTGGGAGTACCTGAAAAACTGTTTTTT; CDR3: CASSLSRLGVPEKLFF
size: -; V: TRBV2; J: TRBJ2-7; D: -; DNA: TGTGCCAGCAGTGGAACAGGGTATCAGTACGAGCAGTACTTC; CDR3: CASSGTGYQYEQYF
size: -; V: TRBV5-6; J: TRBJ1-5; D: -; DNA: TGTGCCAGCAGCTTGGGGCAGGTGGGCAATCAGCCCCAGCATTTT; CDR3: CASSLGQVGNQPQHF
size: many; V: TRBV28; J: TRBJ1-3; D: -; DNA: TGTGCCAGCAGTAGCGGATTTCGGCCTCCTGGAAACACCATATATTTT; CDR3: CASSSGFRPPGNTIYF
size: once; V: TRBV28; J: TRBJ1-5; D: TRBD1; DNA: TGTGCCAGCAGTCAGGGGGACACCTCGCCCAATCAGCCCCAGCATTTT; CDR3: CASSQGDTSPNQPQHF
size: -; V: TRBV9; J: TRBJ2-5; D: TRBD2; DNA: TGTGCCAGCAGCGGAGATAGCGGGAGTTATGAGACCCAGTACTTC; CDR3: CASSGDSGSYETQYF
size: -; V: TRBV9; J: TRBJ1-6; D: TRBD1; DNA: TGTGCCAGCAGCGGATCGGGACAGGAGACTCCATTTGGATTTTCACCCCTCCACTTT; CDR3: CASSGSGQETPFGFSPLHF
size: -; V: TRBV18; J: TRBJ2-2; D: TRBD2; DNA: TGTGCCAGCTCACAAACTATAGCGGGAGTTTTGGGCCCGGACACCGGGGAGCTGTTTTTT; CDR3: CASSQTIAGVLGPDTGELFF
size: -; V: TRBV15; J: TRBJ1-4; D: -; DNA: TGTGCCACCAGCAGAGATCGGGGGGGCGGTGAAAAACTGTTTTTT; CDR3: CATSRDRGGGEKLFF
size: -; V: TRBV4-1; J: TRBJ1-5; D: TRBD1; DNA: TGCGCCAGCAGCCAGAAGACAGGGGGTGGGAATCAGCCCCAGCATTTT; CDR3: CASSQKTGGGNQPQHF
size: once; V: TRBV28; J: TRBJ1-1; D: -; DNA: TGTGCCAGCAATGCGGCCCCGGGAGGAGGGACTGAAGCTTTCTTT; CDR3: CASNAAPGGGTEAFF
size: few; V: TRBV5-8; J: TRBJ2-2; D: -; DNA: TGTGCCAGCAGTCCCCGGGTAATACCGGGCACCGGGGAGCTGTTTTTT; CDR3: CASSPRVIPGTGELFF
size: -; V: TRBV20-1; J: TRBJ1-5; D: -; DNA: TGCAGTGCTAGACAGGGTCAGCCCCAGCATTTT; CDR3: CSARQGQPQHF